A single sample is the source of the 27 T cell receptor beta chains below, sequenced in a study of radiation and T cells in renal cell carcinoma. Sample time point: baseline pretreatment blood. Treatment meaning: 15 Gy SBRT to primary tumor, nephrectomy 4 weeks later. TCRdb keeps only in-frame clones here, not all; method: immunoSEQ multiplex PCR. This sample has approximately 150,000 clones, with roughly nine tenths found just once. Sequencing used blood, obtained from a patient whose treatment included radiotherapy and nephrectomy. All receptors come from a woman in her 70s with renal cell carcinoma.

This chain links TRBV6-6 with TRBJ2-1; the D gene is possibly TRBD1 (8 bases). The CDR3 loop spans 16 amino acids. V lost 4 bases and J lost 6, with 19 bases in between. In germline, CDR1 is MNHNY, CDR2 SVGAGI (reference sequence). Here the CDR3 DNA reads TGTGCCAGCAGTTCCTTAAACAGGGGGGGTAGCAATGAGCAGTTCTTC. It yields the protein CASSSLNRGGSNEQFF.

This clone was detected once. The chain uses TRBV19 and TRBJ1-4; tentatively, D is TRBD1 (5 bases). Trimming cost V 8 bases and J 0 bases, with 10 bases left between them. CDR1 is LNHDA and CDR2 is SQIVND in the germline V gene (reference sequence). The CDR3 is 14 residues long. DNA for the CDR3: TGTGCCAGTCGTGGGACCACAACTAATGAAAAACTGTTTTTT. It encodes CASRGTTTNEKLFF.

The rearrangement joins TRBV2 to TRBJ2-5, with a possible D match to TRBD2 (5 bases). This CDR3 contains 12 residues. Germline V gene data show CDR1 as SNHLY and CDR2 as FYNNEI. V gave up 6 bases and J gave up 5 bases, with 10 bases separating them. This CDR3 reads CASSTGVETQYF. Here the CDR3 DNA reads TGTGCCAGCAGCACCGGGGTCGAGACCCAGTACTTC.

This chain links TRBV19 with TRBJ1-5; D not certain. Per germline, CDR1 LNHDA and CDR2 SQIVND (reference sequence). V gave up 2 bases and J gave up 4 bases, with 12 bases separating them. This CDR3 has 15 residues. CDR3 sequence (DNA): TGTGCCAGTAGTATATGGAGGGTAGCAAATCAGCCCCAGCATTTT. Translated, it gives CASSIWRVANQPQHF.

The chain combines TRBV18 with TRBJ2-2, with D perhaps TRBD1 (6 bases). Germline CDR1 is KGHSH and CDR2 is LQKENI. The V and J ends lost 6 bases and 4 bases respectively, with 12 bases between them. This CDR3 region has 14 residues. The CDR3 sequence is CASSPDSTTGELFF. DNA of the CDR3: TGTGCCAGCTCCCCGGACAGCACCACCGGGGAGCTGTTTTTT.

The gene calls are TRBV7-6 and TRBJ2-2, with a weak D call TRBD1 (5 bases). With 1 base removed from V and 0 bases from J, the gap between germline ends came to 12 bases. This CDR3 comprises 17 residues. Germline CDR1 is SGHVS and CDR2 is FNYEAQ. The CDR3 sequence: CASSLGAGITNTGELFF. As DNA, the CDR3 is TGTGCCAGCAGCTTAGGGGCAGGGATAACGAACACCGGGGAGCTGTTTTTT.

The chain is built from TRBV18 and TRBJ1-2; possible D gene TRBD1, 5 bases. The germline gives CDR1 KGHSH, CDR2 LQKENI. V lost 1 base and J 11 bases, leaving 17 bases between the germline ends. The CDR3 extends over 14 amino acids. CDR3 amino acids: CASSPLPGEGEYTF. DNA for the CDR3: TGTGCCAGCTCACCACTCCCCGGGGAAGGGGAATACACCTTC.

The gene calls are TRBV30 and TRBJ2-3; 11 positions match TRBD2. The CDR3 is 15 amino acids. Looked up from germline, CDR1 is GTSNPN and CDR2 is SVGIG (reference sequence). V gave up 3 bases and J gave up 0 bases; unmatched junction bases: 2. The DNA of the CDR3 is TGTGCCTGGAGGACTAGCGGGGTGAGCACAGATACGCAGTATTTT. Translated, it gives CAWRTSGVSTDTQYF.

The chain couples TRBV18 to TRBJ2-4; D might be TRBD1 (6 bases). Per the germline V gene, CDR1 is KGHSH and CDR2 is LQKENI. The V and J ends lost 0 bases and 4 bases respectively, with 7 bases between them. The CDR3 consists of 14 residues. The CDR3 here is CASSPPGQKNIQYF. In DNA, the CDR3 is TGTGCCAGCTCACCACCAGGACAGAAAAACATTCAGTACTTC.

The V and J genes are TRBV25-1 and TRBJ1-5; D is undetermined. Trimming pared 7 bases from V and 3 bases from J, leaving 10 bases between. The CDR3 loop spans 13 amino acids. Germline lookup yields CDR1 MGHDK and CDR2 SYGVNS. The CDR3 nucleotides are TGTGCCAGCACCCAAGGAGTCAATCAGCCCCAGCATTTT. This sequence encodes CASTQGVNQPQHF.

The CDR3 bases are TGTGCCAGCTCACCGAGCCAAGGTCGGGAAAAACTGTTTTTT. It is translated as CASSPSQGREKLFF. The V and J genes are TRBV18 and TRBJ1-4; D is unclear. The CDR3 is 14 residues long. The germline V gene encodes CDR1 KGHSH and CDR2 LQKENI. The ends were cut back, 3 bases at V and 8 bases at J, with 13 bases in the middle. Based on the CDR3 plus reference TRBV18 and TRBJ1-4, the full variable domain is NAGVMQNPRHLVRRRGQEARLRCSPMKGHSHVYWYRQLPEEGLKFMVYLQKENIIDESGMPKERFSAEFPKEGPSILRIQQVVRGDSAAYFCASSPSQGREKLFFGSGTQLSVL.

The chain recombines TRBV27 with TRBJ1-6; D is ambiguous. The CDR3 covers 14 residues. Germline values: CDR1 MNHEY, CDR2 SMNVEV (reference sequence). The V end was cut by 3 bases, the J end by 8 bases, with 11 bases between. This CDR3 is CASSLGIGDSPLHF. In nucleotides, the CDR3 is TGTGCCAGCAGTTTGGGGATTGGCGATTCACCCCTCCACTTT.

V and J are TRBV2 and TRBJ1-1; 7 bases agree with TRBD1. Germline lookup yields CDR1 SNHLY and CDR2 FYNNEI. The CDR3 spans 15 residues. V trimming: 6 bases; J trimming: 1 base; junction bases outside the gene matches: 8. CDR3 sequence: CASSLEGAGNTEAFF. In DNA, the CDR3 is TGTGCCAGCAGCCTCGAGGGGGCCGGGAACACTGAAGCTTTCTTT.

The V call is TRBV14, the J call TRBJ1-6; TRBD1 matches at 7 bases. With V trimmed by 0 bases and J by 10 bases, 6 bases remained unmatched. CDR3 length: 15 residues. Germline loops: CDR1 SGHDN, CDR2 FVKESK. In DNA form, the CDR3 reads TGTGCCAGCAGCCAAGAGTCAGGGGGAGTATCACCCCTCCACTTT. Amino acids: CASSQESGGVSPLHF.

V gene TRBV5-1 combines with J gene TRBJ2-5, with 8 nucleotides matching TRBD2. The J segment lost 5 bases and the V segment lost 5 bases, leaving 5 bases of the junction unmatched. This CDR3 region has 13 residues. The V gene's germline CDR1 is SGHRS and CDR2 YFSETQ. CDR3 DNA: TGCGCCAGCAGACTAGCGGCCGTGGAGACCCAGTACTTC. It yields the protein CASRLAAVETQYF. Supplemented by reference TRBV5-1 and TRBJ2-5, the full variable domain reads KAGVTQTPRYLIKTRGQQVTLSCSPISGHRSVSWYQQTPGQGLQFLFEYFSETQRNKGNFPGRFSGRQFSNSRSEMNVSTLELGDSALYLCASRLAAVETQYFGPGTRLLVL.

In its sample, this clone was seen once. The J gene is TRBJ1-1, the V gene TRBV18; TRBD1 aligns across 8 bases. CDR1 and CDR2 from the germline V gene are KGHSH and LQKENI. The CDR3 loop spans 15 amino acids. The junction had 6 bases not matched to a gene; V was cut back by 2 bases and J by 4 bases. CDR3 nucleotide sequence: TGTGCCAGCTCACCAAAGACAGGGGAAGGCACTGAAGCTTTCTTT. Protein: CASSPKTGEGTEAFF.

CDR3 sequence reads: CSVERADSTDTQYF. The CDR3 DNA sequence: TGCAGCGTTGAAAGGGCGGATAGCACAGATACGCAGTATTTT. The chain joins TRBV29-1 to TRBJ2-3; no clear D gene. V lost 2 bases and J 0 bases, leaving 9 bases between the germline ends. CDR1 is SQVTM, CDR2 ANQGSEA, per germline. This CDR3 is 14 amino acids long.

The J gene is TRBJ2-1, the V gene TRBV5-1, with 10 bases matching TRBD2. Germline V gene data show CDR1 as SGHRS and CDR2 as YFSETQ. This CDR3 spans 18 amino acids. J gave up 3 bases and V 1 base, and 10 bases lay outside the gene matches. CDR3 nucleotide sequence: TGCGCCAGCAGCTTGACCACTAGCGGGGACCAATACTACAATGAGCAGTTCTTC. This encodes CASSLTTSGDQYYNEQFF.

The gene calls are TRBV11-2 and TRBJ1-2; 7 bases are shared with TRBD1. The CDR3 loop spans 13 amino acids. V lost 5 bases to trimming and J lost 4 bases; unmatched junction nucleotides: 4. Germline values: CDR1 SGHAT, CDR2 FQNNGV. CDR3 nucleotide sequence: TGTGCCAGCAGCCCAGACAGGGTCTATGGCTACACCTTC. Protein product: CASSPDRVYGYTF.

CDR3 amino acids: CASSSGHQPQHF. The CDR3 nucleotides are TGTGCCAGCAGCAGCGGTCATCAGCCCCAGCATTTT. The V and J genes are TRBV6-6 and TRBJ1-5; D is undetermined. This CDR3 is built from 12 residues. Trimming took off 6 bases at V and 5 bases at J, with 8 bases between the two ends. The germline CDR1 and CDR2 sequences are MNHNY and SVGAGI (reference sequence).

This chain links TRBV5-4 with TRBJ2-3, with D possibly being TRBD2 (6 bases). The V gene's germline CDR1 is SGHNT and CDR2 YYREEE (reference sequence). V lost 4 bases and J lost 6, with 18 bases in between. The CDR3 has 15 residues. For the CDR3, the DNA is TGTGCCAGCAGCCGGAGCGGGTCCTTGGGGGATACGCAGTATTTT. Translating it yields CASSRSGSLGDTQYF.

The chain combines TRBV7-9 with TRBJ1-4; TRBD1 matches 8 bases. The CDR3 consists of 15 residues. The germline V gene has CDR1 SEHNR and CDR2 FQNEAQ (reference sequence). After removal of 5 bases from V and 6 bases from J, the junction contained 8 bases not matched to a gene. The CDR3 DNA follows: TGTGCCAGCAGCCCCGGACAGGGTAATCATGAAAAACTGTTTTTT. This codes for CASSPGQGNHEKLFF.

The gene calls are TRBV6-5 and TRBJ1-6, with D possibly being TRBD1 (6 bases). Trimming shortened V by 2 bases and J by 8 bases, and 10 bases separated the two germline ends. Germline values: CDR1 MNHEY, CDR2 SVGAGI. This CDR3 is 14 amino acids long. Here the CDR3 reads CASSYRGLDSPLHF. In nucleotides, the CDR3 is TGTGCCAGCAGTTACAGGGGGTTGGATTCACCCCTCCACTTT.

J is TRBJ1-6 and V is TRBV19; D might be TRBD1 (6 bases). The length of the CDR3 is 14 residues. In germline, CDR1 is LNHDA, CDR2 SQIVND (reference sequence). V shed 7 bases and J shed 10 bases, with 17 bases lying between them. The CDR3: CASTGTGRGSPLHF. For the CDR3, the DNA is TGTGCCAGTACAGGTACAGGGAGAGGATCACCCCTCCACTTT.

The genes are TRBV7-8 and TRBJ1-2, with D unclear. Germline-derived CDR1 and CDR2 are SGHVS and FQNEAQ. V lost 0 bases to trimming and J lost 1 base, with 9 bases between them. The CDR3 is 15 amino acids. The CDR3 region is CASSLALGINYGYTF. The CDR3 DNA is TGTGCCAGCAGCTTAGCGCTGGGTATTAACTATGGCTACACCTTC.

The chain couples TRBV4-3 to TRBJ2-5; 14 nucleotides line up with TRBD2. CDR1 and CDR2 from the germline V gene are LGHNA and YSLEER. The CDR3 loop spans 17 amino acids. J was trimmed by 3 bases and V by 1 base; bases with no gene match: 4. DNA of the CDR3: TGCGCCAGCAGCCAAGGGACTAGCGGGGGGCGCAAAGAGACCCAGTACTTC. Translated, it gives CASSQGTSGGRKETQYF.

This clone was observed a single time. The same CDR3 also results from other DNA sequences found in this sample. The genes are TRBV5-1 and TRBJ2-1; D gene uncertain. V lost 0 bases and J 0 bases, leaving 7 bases between the germline ends. CDR1 is SGHRS and CDR2 is YFSETQ in the germline V gene. The CDR3 has 15 amino acids. CDR3 sequence (DNA): TGCGCCAGCAGCTTGGCTGGTAGCTCCTACAATGAGCAGTTCTTC. The encoded protein is CASSLAGSSYNEQFF.